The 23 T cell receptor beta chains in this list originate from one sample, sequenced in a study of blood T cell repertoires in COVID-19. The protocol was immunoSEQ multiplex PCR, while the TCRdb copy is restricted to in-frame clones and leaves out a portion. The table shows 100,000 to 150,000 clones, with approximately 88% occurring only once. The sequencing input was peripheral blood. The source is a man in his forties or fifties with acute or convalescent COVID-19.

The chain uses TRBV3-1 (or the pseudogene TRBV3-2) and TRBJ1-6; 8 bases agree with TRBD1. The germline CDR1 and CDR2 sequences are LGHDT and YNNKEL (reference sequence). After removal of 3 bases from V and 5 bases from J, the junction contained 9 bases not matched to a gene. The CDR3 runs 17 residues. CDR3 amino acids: CASSHTSWTGNNSPLHF. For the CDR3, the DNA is TGTGCCAGCAGCCATACCTCTTGGACAGGGAATAATTCACCCCTCCACTTT.

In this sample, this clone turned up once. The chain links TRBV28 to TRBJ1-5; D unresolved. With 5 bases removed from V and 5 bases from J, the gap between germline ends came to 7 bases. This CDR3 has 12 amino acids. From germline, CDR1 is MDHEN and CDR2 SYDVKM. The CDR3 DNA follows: TGTGCCAGCAGTCCCCCCGATCAGCCCCAGCATTTT. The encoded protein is CASSPPDQPQHF.

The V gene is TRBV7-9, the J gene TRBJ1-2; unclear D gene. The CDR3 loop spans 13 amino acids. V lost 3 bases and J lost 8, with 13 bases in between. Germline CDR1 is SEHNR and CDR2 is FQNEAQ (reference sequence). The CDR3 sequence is CASSFSQPGGYTF. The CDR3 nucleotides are TGTGCCAGCAGCTTTTCACAGCCGGGGGGCTACACCTTC.

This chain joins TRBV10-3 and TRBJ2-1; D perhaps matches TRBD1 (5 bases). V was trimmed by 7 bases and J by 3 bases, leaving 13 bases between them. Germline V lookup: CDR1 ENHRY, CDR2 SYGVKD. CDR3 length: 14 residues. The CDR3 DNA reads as TGTGCCATCAAGGGGTATAATCTCTACAATGAGCAGTTCTTC. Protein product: CAIKGYNLYNEQFF.

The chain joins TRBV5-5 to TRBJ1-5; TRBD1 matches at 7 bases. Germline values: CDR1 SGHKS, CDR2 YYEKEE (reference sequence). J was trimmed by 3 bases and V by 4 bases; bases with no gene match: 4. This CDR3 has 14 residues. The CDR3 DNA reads TGTGCCAGCAGCCCAGGGACAGTCAATCAGCCCCAGCATTTT. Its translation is CASSPGTVNQPQHF.

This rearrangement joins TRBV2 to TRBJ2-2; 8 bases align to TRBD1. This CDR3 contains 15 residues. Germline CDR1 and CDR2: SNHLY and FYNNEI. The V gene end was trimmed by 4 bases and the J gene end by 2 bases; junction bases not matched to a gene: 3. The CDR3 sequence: CASSGRGRNTGELFF. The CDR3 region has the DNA TGTGCCAGCAGTGGCAGGGGGCGTAACACCGGGGAGCTGTTTTTT.

The CDR3 DNA sequence: TGCAGCGCTTCCGGGGGTGAGCAGTTCTTC. Translating gives CSASGGEQFF. V usage is TRBV29-1 and J usage is TRBJ2-1; a weak D match, TRBD2 (6 bases). The V end was cut by 7 bases, the J end by 9 bases, with 10 bases between. Germline CDR1 is SQVTM and CDR2 is ANQGSEA. The length of the CDR3 is 10 residues.

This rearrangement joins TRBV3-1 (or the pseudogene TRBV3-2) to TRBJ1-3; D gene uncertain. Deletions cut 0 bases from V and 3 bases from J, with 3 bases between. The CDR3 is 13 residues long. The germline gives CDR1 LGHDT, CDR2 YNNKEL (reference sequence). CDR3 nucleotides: TGTGCCAGCAGCCAAGATTATGGAAACACCATATATTTT. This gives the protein CASSQDYGNTIYF.

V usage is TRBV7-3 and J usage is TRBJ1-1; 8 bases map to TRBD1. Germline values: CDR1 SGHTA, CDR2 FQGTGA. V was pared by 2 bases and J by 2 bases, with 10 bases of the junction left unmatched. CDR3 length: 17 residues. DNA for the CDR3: TGTGCCAGCAGCTTAGTTCCTTTGGGACAGGAAAACACTGAAGCTTTCTTT. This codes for CASSLVPLGQENTEAFF.

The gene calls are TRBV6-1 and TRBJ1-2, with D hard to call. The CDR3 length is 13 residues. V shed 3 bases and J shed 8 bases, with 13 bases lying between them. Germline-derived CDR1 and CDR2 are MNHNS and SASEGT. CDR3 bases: TGTGCCAGCAGTGATTTTCTCCGAGGAGGCTACACCTTC. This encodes CASSDFLRGGYTF.

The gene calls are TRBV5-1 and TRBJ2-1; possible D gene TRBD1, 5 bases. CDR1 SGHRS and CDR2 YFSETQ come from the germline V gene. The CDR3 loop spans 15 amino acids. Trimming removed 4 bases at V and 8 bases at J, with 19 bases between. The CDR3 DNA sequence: TGCGCCAGCAGCGTAATCAGGGCCCCAAGCGATGAGCAGTTCTTC. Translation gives CASSVIRAPSDEQFF.

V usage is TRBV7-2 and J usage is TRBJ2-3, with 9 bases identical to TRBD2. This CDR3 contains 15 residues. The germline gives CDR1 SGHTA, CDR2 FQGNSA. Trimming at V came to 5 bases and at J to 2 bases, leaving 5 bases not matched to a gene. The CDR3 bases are TGTGCCAGCAGCCCGAGCGGGAGGTACACAGATACGCAGTATTTT. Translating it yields CASSPSGRYTDTQYF.

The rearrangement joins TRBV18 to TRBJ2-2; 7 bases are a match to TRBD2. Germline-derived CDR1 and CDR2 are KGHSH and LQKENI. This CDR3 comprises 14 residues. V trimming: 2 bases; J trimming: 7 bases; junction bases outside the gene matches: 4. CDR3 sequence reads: CASSPKLAVGELFF. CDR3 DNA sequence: TGTGCCAGCTCACCAAAGCTAGCGGTCGGGGAGCTGTTTTTT.

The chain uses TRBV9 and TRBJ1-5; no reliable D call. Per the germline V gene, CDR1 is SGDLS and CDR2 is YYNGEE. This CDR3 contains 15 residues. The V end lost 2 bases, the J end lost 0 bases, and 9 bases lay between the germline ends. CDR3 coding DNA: TGTGCCAGCAGCGTTGACGGGTATAGCAATCAGCCCCAGCATTTT. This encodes CASSVDGYSNQPQHF.

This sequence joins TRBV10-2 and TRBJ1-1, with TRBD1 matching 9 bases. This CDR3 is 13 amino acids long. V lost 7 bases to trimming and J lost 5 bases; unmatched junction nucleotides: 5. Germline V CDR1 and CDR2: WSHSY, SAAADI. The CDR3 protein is CASKTQGATEAFF. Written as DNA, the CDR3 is TGCGCCAGCAAGACACAGGGGGCAACTGAAGCTTTCTTT.

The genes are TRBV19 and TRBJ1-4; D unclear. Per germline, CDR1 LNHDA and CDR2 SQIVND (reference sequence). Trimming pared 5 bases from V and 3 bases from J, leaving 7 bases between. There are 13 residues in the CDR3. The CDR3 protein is CASSRIANEKLFF. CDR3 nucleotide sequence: TGTGCCAGTAGTCGAATAGCTAATGAAAAACTGTTTTTT.

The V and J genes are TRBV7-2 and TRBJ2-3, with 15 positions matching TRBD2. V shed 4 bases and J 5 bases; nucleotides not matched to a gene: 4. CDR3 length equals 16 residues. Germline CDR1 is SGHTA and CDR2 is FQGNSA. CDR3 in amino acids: CASSSGLAGGGDTQYF. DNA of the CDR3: TGTGCCAGCAGCTCCGGACTAGCGGGAGGGGGAGATACGCAGTATTTT.

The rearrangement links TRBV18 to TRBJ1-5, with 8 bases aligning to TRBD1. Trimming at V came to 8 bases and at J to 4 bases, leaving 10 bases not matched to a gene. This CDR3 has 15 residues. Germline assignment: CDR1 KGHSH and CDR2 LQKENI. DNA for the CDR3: TGTGCCAGCGCCTACGGGACAGGCGGAAATCAGCCCCAGCATTTT. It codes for CASAYGTGGNQPQHF.

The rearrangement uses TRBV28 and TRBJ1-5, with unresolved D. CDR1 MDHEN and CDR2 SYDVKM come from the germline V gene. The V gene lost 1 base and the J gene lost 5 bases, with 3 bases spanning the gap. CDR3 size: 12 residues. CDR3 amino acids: CASSLSDQPQHF. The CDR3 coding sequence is TGTGCCAGCAGTTTATCTGATCAGCCCCAGCATTTT.

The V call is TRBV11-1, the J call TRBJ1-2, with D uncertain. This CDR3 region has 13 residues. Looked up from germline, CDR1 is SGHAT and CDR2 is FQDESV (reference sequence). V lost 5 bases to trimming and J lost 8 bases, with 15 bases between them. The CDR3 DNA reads TGTGCCAGCAGCCGGACTGCCCTGGAGGGCTACACCTTC. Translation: CASSRTALEGYTF.

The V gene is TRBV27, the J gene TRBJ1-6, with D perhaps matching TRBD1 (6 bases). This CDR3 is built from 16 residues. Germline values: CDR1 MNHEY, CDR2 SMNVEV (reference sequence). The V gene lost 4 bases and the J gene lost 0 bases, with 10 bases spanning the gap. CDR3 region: CASSSTGISYNSPLHF. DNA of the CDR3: TGTGCCAGCAGTTCCACAGGGATCTCCTATAATTCACCCCTCCACTTT.

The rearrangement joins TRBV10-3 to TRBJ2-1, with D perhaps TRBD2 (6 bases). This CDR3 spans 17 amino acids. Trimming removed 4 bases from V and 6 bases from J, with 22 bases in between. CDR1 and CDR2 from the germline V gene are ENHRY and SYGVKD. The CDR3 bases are TGTGCCATCAGTGGGAGTGCGGGGAGGATAAAGGGCAATGAGCAGTTCTTC. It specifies CAISGSAGRIKGNEQFF.

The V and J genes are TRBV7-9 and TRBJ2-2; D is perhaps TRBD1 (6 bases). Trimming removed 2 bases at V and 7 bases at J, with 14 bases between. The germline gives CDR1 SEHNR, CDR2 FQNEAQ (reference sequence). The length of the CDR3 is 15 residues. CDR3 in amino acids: CASSLQGINDGELFF. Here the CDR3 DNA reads TGTGCCAGCAGCTTACAGGGGATCAATGACGGGGAGCTGTTTTTT.